This T cell receptor beta chain appears in the sequencing data of a study of vaccination and CD4 T cells after COVID-19. The Oncomine TCR Beta short-read assay generated sequence data from the DNA of cultured CD4+ T cells. A single record per CDR3 protein comes from TCRdb applying MiXCR to the PCR reads. This table holds about 16,000 distinct CDR3 sequences, over 45% found once. The germline CDR1 and CDR2 sequences are MNHNS and SASEGT. The CDR3 runs to 12 residues. Specified treatment: roughly 11-day PBMC culture with coronavirus spike peptide pools or control peptides (ViraFEST assay). ViraFEST enlarged antigen-specific T cell populations with peptide pools and afterwards sequenced TCRs. Fresh medium (containing IL-2) replaced half the medium on days 3 and 7. This clonotype has just a few counts. Its specificity is unknown. The junction and the germline gene differ at one end; a read error may be behind it.

The receptor was isolated from a human donor with COVID-19. Sequencing used cultured CD4+ T cells from blood, obtained after SARS-CoV-2 vaccination. The chain uses TRBV6-1 and TRBJ1-2; maybe TRBD1 (5 bases). CDR3 residues: CASSHGGTEPLF. CDR3 coding DNA: TGTGCCAGCAGTCATGGGGGAACAGAACCACTCTTC.